This T cell receptor beta chain emerged from a study of blood T cell repertoires in COVID-19. On the study more broadly: T cells, B-cell-depleted T cells, or PBMCs provided the cDNA or gDNA that served as material.

Produced via immunoSEQ multiplex PCR; TCRdb's table is partial and in-frame only. The table shows roughly 59,000 clones, with 60% to 80% occurring only once. The germline V gene encodes CDR1 SGDLS and CDR2 YYNGEE. The trim removed 3 bases at V and 12 bases at J, leaving 9 bases unmatched. The CDR3 loop spans 13 amino acids. This clonotype originated in a man at least 80 years old with acute or convalescent COVID-19. This chain joins TRBV9 and TRBJ2-1; the match to TRBD1 covers 7 bases. Sequenced input: peripheral blood. The CDR3 DNA is TGTGCCAGCAGCGCCAAACAGGGGACCACGCAGTTCTTC. Protein product: CASSAKQGTTQFF.